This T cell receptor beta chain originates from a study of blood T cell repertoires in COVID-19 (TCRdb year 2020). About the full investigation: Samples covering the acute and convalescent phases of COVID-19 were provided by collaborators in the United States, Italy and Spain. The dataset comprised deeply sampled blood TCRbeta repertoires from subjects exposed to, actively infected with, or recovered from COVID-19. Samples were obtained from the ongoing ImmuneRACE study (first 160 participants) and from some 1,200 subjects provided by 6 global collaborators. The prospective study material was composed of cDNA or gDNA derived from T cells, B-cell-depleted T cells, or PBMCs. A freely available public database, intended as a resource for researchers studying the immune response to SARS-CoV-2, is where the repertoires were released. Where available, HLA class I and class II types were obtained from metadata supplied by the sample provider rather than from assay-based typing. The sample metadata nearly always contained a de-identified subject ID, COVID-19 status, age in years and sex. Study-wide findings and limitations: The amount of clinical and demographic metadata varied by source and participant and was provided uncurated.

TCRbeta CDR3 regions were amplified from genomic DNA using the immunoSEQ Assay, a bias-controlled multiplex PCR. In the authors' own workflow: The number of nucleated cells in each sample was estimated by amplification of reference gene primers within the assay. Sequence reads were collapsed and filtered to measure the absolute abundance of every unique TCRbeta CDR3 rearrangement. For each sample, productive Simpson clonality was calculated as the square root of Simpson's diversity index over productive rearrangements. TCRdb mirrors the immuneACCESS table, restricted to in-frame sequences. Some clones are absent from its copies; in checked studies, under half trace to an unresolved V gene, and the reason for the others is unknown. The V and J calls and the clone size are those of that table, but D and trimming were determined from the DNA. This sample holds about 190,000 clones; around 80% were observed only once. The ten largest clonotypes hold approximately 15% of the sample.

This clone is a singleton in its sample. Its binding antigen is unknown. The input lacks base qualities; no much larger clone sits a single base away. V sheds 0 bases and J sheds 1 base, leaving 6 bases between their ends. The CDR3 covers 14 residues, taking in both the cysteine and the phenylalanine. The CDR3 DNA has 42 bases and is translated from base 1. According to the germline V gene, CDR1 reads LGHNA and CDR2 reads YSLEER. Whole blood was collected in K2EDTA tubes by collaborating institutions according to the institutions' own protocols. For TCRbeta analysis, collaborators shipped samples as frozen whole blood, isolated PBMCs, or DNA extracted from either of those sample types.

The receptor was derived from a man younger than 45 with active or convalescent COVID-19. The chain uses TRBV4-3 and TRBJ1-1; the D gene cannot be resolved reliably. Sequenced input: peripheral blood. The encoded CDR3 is CASSQDRGNTEAFF. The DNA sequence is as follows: TGCGCCAGCAGCCAAGATCGCGGGAACACTGAAGCTTTCTTT.